This T cell receptor (beta chain) was identified in a study of human T cells and chemical hapten exposure. Overall study: DPC at 0.01% went onto the upper back in patch tests, read at 6 days. Findings and caveats of the study: Versus controls, expanded TCRs had significantly more large CDR3 similarity clusters. Alopecia in the donors means their immune response may deviate from healthy people's.

Germline V CDR1 and CDR2: SQVTM, ANQGSEA. This CDR3 comprises 14 residues. Losses at the gene ends were 8 bases for V and 0 bases for J; bases not matched to a gene: 7. Time point described: patch test 3, about 24 weeks after DPC sensitization. Treatment of the sample: therapeutic diphenylcyclopropenone sensitization with weekly scalp DPC. For this clonotype: What it recognizes is unknown.

Authors' analysis steps: 90,000 to 100,000 TCRs per sample was the median, with a range of about 20,000 to 690,600. TCRdb used MiXCR to reprocess the RACE reads, holding one entry per CDR3 protein. V and J calls and clone size were set by TCRdb, not the authors. The data show more than 45,000 distinct CDR3 sequences, with around 12% seen just once and roughly 2.3% held by the top ten. Sample: whole blood, taken in connection with sensitization to the hapten diphenylcyclopropenone (DPC). This receptor was obtained from a man aged 25-40 years with alopecia areata. Some clones in this sample may be carry-over from other donors' samples. The genes are TRBV29-1 and TRBJ2-1; 7 bases agree with TRBD2. CDR3 in amino acids: CSISGEGSYNEQFF. CDR3 in DNA: TGCAGCATTAGTGGGGAGGGCTCCTACAATGAGCAGTTCTTC.